This T cell receptor (beta chain) was captured in a study of shared clonotypes between healthy human individuals. The wider study: Three CD4 naive, three CD4 memory, two CD8 naive and one CD8 memory plate were used per donor. General study points: Naive subsets generally exceeded memory subsets in estimated richness. A handful of donors shared about 5% of their naive CD4 clonotypes.

Details on this clone: Its specificity is unknown.

From germline, CDR1 is SGHNT and CDR2 YYREEE (reference sequence). V lost 6 bases, J lost 0 bases, and 19 bases lay in between. The CDR3 spans 17 residues. Researchers ran the assay at a deep level. Clones were read by immunoSEQ multiplex PCR, and TCRdb kept only the in-frame ones, dropping some. Of about 700,000 clones listed, 90% to 95% are singletons. Naive CD8 cells lacked CD45RO and underwent positive selection for CCR7, leaving out terminally differentiated effector memory CD45RA+ cells. The sequence was obtained from a man under 40 in good health. The rearrangement links TRBV5-4 to TRBJ2-1, with D uncertain. Sequencing was done on a sample of naive CD8+ T cells sorted from blood. CDR3 region: CASTQEVDQISYNEQFF. DNA of the CDR3: TGTGCCAGCACCCAGGAAGTGGACCAGATCTCCTACAATGAGCAGTTCTTC.